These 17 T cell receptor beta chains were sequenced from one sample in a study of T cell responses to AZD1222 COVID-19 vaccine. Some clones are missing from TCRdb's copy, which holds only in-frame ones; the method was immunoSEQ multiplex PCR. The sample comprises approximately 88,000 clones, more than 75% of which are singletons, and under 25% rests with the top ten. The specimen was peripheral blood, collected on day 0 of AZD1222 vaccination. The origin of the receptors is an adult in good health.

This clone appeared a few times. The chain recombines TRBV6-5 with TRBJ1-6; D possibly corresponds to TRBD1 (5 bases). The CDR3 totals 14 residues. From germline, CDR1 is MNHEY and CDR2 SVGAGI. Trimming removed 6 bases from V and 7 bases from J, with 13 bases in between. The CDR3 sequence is CASSFSGVNSPLHF. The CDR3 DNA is TGTGCCAGCAGCTTTTCGGGGGTCAATTCACCCCTCCACTTT.

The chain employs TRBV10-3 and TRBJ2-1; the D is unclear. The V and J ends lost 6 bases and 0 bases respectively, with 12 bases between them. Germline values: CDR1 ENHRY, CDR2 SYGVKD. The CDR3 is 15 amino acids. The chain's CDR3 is CAIRDVKVSYNEQFF. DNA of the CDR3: TGTGCCATCAGAGACGTAAAGGTCTCCTACAATGAGCAGTTCTTC.

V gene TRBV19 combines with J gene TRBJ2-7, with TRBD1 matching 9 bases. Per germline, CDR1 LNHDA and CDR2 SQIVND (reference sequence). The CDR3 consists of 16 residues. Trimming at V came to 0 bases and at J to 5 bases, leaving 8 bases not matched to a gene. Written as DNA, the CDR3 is TGTGCCAGTAGTATAGATCGCGGGACAGGGTCCCACGAGCAGTACTTC. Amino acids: CASSIDRGTGSHEQYF. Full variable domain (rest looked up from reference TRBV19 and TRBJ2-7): DGGITQSPKYLFRKEGQNVTLSCEQNLNHDAMYWYRQDPGQGLRLIYYSQIVNDFQKGDIAEGYSVSREKKESFPLTVTSAQKNPTAFYLCASSIDRGTGSHEQYFGPGTRLTVT.

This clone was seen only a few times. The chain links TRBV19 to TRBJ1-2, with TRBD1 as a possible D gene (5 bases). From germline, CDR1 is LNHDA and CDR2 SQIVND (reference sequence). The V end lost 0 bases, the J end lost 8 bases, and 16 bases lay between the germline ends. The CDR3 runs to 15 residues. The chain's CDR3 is CASSIDRQGSMGYTF. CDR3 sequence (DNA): TGTGCCAGTAGTATAGATCGGCAGGGCTCTATGGGCTACACCTTC.

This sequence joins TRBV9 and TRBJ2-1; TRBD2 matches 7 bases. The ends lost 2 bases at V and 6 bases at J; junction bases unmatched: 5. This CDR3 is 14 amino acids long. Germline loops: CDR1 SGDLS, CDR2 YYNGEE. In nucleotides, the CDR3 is TGTGCCAGCAGCGTCAGTTCGGGGGGCAATGAGCAGTTCTTC. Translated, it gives CASSVSSGGNEQFF.

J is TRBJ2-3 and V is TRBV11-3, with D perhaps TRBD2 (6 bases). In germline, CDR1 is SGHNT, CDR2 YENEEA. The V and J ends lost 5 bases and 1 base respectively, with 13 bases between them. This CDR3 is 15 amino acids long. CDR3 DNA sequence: TGTGCCAGCAGCCCAAGCGGGCTGGGCACAGATACGCAGTATTTT. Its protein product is CASSPSGLGTDTQYF.

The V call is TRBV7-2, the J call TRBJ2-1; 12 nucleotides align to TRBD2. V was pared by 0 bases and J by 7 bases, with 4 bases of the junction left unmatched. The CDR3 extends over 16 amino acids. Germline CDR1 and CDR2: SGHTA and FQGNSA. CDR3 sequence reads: CASSLARTSGKNEQFF. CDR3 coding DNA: TGTGCCAGCAGCTTAGCGAGGACTAGCGGGAAGAATGAGCAGTTCTTC.

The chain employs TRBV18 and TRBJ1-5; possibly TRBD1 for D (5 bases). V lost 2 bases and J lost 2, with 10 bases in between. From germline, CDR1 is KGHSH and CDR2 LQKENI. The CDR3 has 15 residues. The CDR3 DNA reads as TGTGCCAGCTCACCAACCTCGGGGGGCAATCAGCCCCAGCATTTT. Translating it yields CASSPTSGGNQPQHF.

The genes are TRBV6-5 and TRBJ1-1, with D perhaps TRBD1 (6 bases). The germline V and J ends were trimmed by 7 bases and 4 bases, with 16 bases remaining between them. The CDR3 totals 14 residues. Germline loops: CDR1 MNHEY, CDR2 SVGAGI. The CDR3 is CASITTRGGTEAFF. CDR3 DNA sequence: TGTGCCAGCATCACTACCAGGGGTGGCACTGAAGCTTTCTTT.

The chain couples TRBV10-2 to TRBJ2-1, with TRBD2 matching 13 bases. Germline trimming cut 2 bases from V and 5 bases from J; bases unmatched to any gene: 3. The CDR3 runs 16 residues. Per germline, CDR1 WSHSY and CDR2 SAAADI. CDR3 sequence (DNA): TGCGCCAGCAGTGAGGTGACTAGCGGGAGGCACAATGAGCAGTTCTTC. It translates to CASSEVTSGRHNEQFF.

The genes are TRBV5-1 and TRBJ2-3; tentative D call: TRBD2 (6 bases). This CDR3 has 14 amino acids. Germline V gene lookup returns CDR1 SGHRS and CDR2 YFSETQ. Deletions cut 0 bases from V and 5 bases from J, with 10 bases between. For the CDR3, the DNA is TGCGCCAGCAGCTTGGGGAGGGCAGGAGATACGCAGTATTTT. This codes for CASSLGRAGDTQYF.

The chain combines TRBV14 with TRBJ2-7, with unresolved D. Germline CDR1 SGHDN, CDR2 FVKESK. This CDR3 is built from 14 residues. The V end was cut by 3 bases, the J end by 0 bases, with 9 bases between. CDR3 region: CASSHNADSYEQYF. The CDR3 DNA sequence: TGTGCCAGCAGCCACAACGCGGACTCCTACGAGCAGTACTTC.

The CDR3 bases are TGTGCCAGCACTATGGACAGGTTCAATCAGCCCCAGCATTTT. Its translation: CASTMDRFNQPQHF. The V call is TRBV2, the J call TRBJ1-5; 7 nucleotides match TRBD1. V trimming: 7 bases; J trimming: 3 bases; junction bases outside the gene matches: 6. This CDR3 contains 14 residues. CDR1 SNHLY and CDR2 FYNNEI come from the germline V gene.

Here the CDR3 DNA reads TGTGCCAGCAGACTGGAGGGGGCTTCCCAGCAGTACTTC. Protein: CASRLEGASQQYF. V gene TRBV12-3 or TRBV12-4 combines with J gene TRBJ2-7; TRBD1 is a possible D gene (7 bases). This CDR3 contains 13 residues. With 6 bases removed from V and 8 bases from J, the gap between germline ends came to 17 bases.

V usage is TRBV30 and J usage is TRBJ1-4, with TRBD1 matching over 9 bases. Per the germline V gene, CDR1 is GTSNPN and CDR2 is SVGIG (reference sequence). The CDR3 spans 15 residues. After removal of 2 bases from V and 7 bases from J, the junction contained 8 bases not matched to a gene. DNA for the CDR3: TGTGCCTGGAGTCCCGGGACAGGGCAAAGTGAAAAACTGTTTTTT. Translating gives CAWSPGTGQSEKLFF.

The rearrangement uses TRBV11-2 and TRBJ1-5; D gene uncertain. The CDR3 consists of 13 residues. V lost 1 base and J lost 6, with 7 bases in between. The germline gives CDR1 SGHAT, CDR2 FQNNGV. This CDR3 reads CASSLALGQPQHF. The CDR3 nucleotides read TGTGCCAGCAGCTTAGCTCTTGGTCAGCCCCAGCATTTT.

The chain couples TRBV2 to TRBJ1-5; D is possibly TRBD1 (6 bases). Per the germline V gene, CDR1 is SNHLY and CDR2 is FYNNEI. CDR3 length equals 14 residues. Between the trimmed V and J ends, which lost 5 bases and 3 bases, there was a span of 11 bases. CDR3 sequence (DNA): TGTGCCAGCAGTACAGGGTTCAACAATCAGCCCCAGCATTTT. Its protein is CASSTGFNNQPQHF.